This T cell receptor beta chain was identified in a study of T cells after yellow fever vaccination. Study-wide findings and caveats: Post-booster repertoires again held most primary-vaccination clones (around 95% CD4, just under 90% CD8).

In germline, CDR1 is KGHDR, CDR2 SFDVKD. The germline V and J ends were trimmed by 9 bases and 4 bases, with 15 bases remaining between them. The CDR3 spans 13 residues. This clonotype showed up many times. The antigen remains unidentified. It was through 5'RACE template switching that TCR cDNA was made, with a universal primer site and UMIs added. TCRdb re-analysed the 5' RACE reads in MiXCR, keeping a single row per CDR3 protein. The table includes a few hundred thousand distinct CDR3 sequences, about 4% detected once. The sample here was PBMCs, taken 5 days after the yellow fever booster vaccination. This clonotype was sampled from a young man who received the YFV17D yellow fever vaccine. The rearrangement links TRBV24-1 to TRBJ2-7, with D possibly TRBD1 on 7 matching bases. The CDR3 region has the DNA TGTGCCACCGGAGGGGGCGGAAGGTACGAGCAGTACTTC. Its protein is CATGGGGRYEQYF.